This T cell receptor beta chain is drawn from a study of blood T cell repertoires in COVID-19. Looking at the study overall: Acute-phase and convalescent COVID-19 samples originated in the United States, Italy and Spain. The analysed material was cDNA or gDNA that came from T cells, B-cell-depleted T cells, or PBMCs.

In the source study's methods: Nucleated cell number was recorded as an estimate derived from reference gene primer amplification. The method was immunoSEQ multiplex PCR; TCRdb's version includes in-frame clones alone and lacks a portion of them. V, J and clone size reflect that table, while D and trimming were determined from the DNA. The profile shows under 250,000 clones, roughly 84% of them singletons. V was trimmed by 0 bases and J by 7 bases, leaving 13 bases between them. Germline CDR1 reads SGHRS; CDR2 reads YFSETQ. The CDR3 runs to 15 residues. This clone has only one observation. This sequence was found in a man aged 50-60 years who had recovered from COVID-19. The rearrangement links TRBV5-1 to TRBJ1-4; possible D gene TRBD1, 5 bases. Sequencing was carried out using peripheral blood. This chain's CDR3 is CASSLGIGGVEKLFF. CDR3 nucleotides: TGCGCCAGCAGCTTGGGAATTGGGGGGGTTGAAAAACTGTTTTTT.